This TCR beta chain was profiled in a study of CD8 T cell repertoires and HIV-1 epitope variants. Study details: Control wells had CMV/EBV/flu peptides, negative Ebola AY9, or no peptide.

This CDR3 is 11 amino acids long. Trimming stripped 5 bases from V and 9 bases from J, with 8 bases between. The V gene's germline CDR1 is MGHDK and CDR2 SYGVNS. Study findings and constraints: Five clonotypes recognized Nef KF9, one HW9, none TAALDMSHF.

TCRdb's copy holds only in-frame clones and misses some; the assay was immunoSEQ multiplex PCR. The sample has 4,500 to 6,500 clones, around 71% seen once. This clone was detected a few times. Its antigen is unidentified. Specimen: cultured CD8+ T cells derived from PBMCs. The V call is TRBV25-1, the J call TRBJ2-1; no reliable D call. This sequence originates from a male donor with HIV. The CDR3 nucleotides are TGTGCCAGCAGTCGGCTCGGTGAGCAGTTCTTC. It specifies CASSRLGEQFF.